This record concerns one T cell receptor beta chain sequence. The antigen is unknown. This record comes from a study of T cell responses to AZD1222 COVID-19 vaccine. About the study: Doses given second, at about 4 or about 12 weeks, were pooled. Overall study findings and caveats: Spike-specific TCR breadth and depth were elevated following two AZD1222 doses. A reported finding is that nearly half of spike-specific TCRs target unmutated variant regions.

Clones were sequenced by immunoSEQ multiplex PCR, and TCRdb holds only the in-frame ones, with some missing. The sample consists of just over 150,000 clones, approximately 90% of them appearing once. The CDR3 is 15 amino acids. Per the germline V gene, CDR1 is KGHSH and CDR2 is LQKENI. J gave up 9 bases and V 4 bases, and 3 bases lay outside the gene matches. The receptor was isolated from an adult in good health. The J gene is TRBJ2-1, the V gene TRBV18; 16 bases agree with TRBD2. Sequencing was performed on peripheral blood, taken on day 0 of AZD1222 vaccination. CDR3 bases: TGTGCCAGCTCACTGGGACTAGCGGGAGGGATTGAGCAGTTCTTC. This codes for CASSLGLAGGIEQFF.